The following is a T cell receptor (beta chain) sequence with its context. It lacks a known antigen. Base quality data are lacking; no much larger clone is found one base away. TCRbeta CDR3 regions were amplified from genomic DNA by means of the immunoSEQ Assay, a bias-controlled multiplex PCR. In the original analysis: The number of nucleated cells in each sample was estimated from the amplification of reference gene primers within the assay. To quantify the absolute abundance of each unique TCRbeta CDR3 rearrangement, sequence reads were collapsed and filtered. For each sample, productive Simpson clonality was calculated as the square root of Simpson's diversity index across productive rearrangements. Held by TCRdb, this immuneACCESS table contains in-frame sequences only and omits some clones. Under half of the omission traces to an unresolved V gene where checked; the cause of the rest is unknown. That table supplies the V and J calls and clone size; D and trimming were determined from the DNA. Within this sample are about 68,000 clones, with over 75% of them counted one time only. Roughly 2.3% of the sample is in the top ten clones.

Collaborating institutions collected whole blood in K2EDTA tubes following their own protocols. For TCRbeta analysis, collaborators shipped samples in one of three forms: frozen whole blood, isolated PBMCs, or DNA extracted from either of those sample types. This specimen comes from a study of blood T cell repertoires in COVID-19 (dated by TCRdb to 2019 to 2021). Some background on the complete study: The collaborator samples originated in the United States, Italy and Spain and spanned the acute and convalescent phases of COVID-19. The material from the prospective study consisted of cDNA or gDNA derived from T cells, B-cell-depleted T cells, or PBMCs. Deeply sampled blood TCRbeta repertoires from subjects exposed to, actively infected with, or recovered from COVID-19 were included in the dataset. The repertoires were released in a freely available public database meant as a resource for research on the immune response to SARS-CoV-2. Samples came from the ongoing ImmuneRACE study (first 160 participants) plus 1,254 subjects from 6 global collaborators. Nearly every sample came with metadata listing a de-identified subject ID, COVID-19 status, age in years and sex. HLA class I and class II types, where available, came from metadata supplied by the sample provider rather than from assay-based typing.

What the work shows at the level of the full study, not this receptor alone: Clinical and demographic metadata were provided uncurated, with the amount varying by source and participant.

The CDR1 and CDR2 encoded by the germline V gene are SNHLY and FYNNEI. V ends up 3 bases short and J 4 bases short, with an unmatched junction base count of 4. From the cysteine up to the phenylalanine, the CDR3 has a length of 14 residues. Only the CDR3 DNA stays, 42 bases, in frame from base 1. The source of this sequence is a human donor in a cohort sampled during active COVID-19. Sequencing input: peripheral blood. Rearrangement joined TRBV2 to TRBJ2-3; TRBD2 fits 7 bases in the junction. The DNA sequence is TGTGCCAGCAGTGATCGCGGGGGATCAGATACGCAGTATTTT. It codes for CASSDRGGSDTQYF.